This T cell receptor (beta chain) derives from a study of cytomegalovirus exposure and HLA in healthy donors. Study-level results: Sequencing likely produced, as an artifact, a cluster of highly shared sequence variants. Highest at DRB1 and lowest at HLA-C, TCR association rates differed among HLA loci in a later analysis.

Concerning this clone: Its target is not known.

Everyone who donated was a healthy bone marrow donor. V was clipped by 1 base and J by 4 bases; unmatched bases: 8. CDR3 length equals 16 residues. Germline V lookup: CDR1 SGHRS, CDR2 YFSETQ. This PCR relied on a set of 60 Vbeta primers and 13 Jbeta primers. Sequencing was performed with immunoSEQ multiplex PCR; in TCRdb, only in-frame clones are kept and a portion is missing. Among 85,000 to 100,000 clones listed, approximately 81% were seen once. The sequenced material came from PBMCs. The gene calls are TRBV5-1 and TRBJ2-5; TRBD2 agrees at 9 bases. The TCR sequence derives from a male donor in good health and CMV-seropositive. CDR3 amino acids: CASSLRAGGPGETQYF. The CDR3 nucleotides read TGCGCCAGCAGCTTGAGGGCGGGGGGGCCCGGAGAGACCCAGTACTTC.